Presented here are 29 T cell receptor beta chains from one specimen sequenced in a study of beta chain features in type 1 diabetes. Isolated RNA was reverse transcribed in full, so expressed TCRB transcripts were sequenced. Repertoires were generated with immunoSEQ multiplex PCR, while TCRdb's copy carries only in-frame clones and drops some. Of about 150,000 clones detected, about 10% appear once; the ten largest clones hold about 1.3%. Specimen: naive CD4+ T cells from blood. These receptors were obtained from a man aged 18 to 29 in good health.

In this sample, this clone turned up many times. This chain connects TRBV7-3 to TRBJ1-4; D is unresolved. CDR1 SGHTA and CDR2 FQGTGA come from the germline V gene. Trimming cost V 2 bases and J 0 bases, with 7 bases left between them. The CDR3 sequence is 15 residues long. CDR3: CASSLLSATNEKLFF. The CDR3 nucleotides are TGTGCCAGCAGCTTACTGTCCGCAACTAATGAAAAACTGTTTTTT.

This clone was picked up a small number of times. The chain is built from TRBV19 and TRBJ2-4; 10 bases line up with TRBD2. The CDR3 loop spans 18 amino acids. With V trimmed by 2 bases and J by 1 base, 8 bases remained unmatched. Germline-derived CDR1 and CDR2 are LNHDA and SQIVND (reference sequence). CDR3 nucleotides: TGTGCCAGTAGTATACAATGGAGCGGGGGGGCGGCCAAAAACATTCAGTACTTC. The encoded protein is CASSIQWSGGAAKNIQYF.

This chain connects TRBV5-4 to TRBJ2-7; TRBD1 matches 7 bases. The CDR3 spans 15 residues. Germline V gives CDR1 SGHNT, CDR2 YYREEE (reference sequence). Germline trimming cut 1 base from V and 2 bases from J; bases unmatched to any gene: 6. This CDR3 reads CASSLLGGRAYEQYF. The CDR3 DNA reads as TGTGCCAGCAGCTTGTTAGGGGGCAGAGCCTACGAGCAGTACTTC.

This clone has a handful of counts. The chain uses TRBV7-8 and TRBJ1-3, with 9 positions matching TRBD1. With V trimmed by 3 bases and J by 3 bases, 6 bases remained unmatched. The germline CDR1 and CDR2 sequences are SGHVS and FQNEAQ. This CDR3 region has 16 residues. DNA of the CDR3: TGTGCCAGCAGCTTCGACCGGGACAGGGTTGGAAACACCATATATTTT. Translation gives CASSFDRDRVGNTIYF.

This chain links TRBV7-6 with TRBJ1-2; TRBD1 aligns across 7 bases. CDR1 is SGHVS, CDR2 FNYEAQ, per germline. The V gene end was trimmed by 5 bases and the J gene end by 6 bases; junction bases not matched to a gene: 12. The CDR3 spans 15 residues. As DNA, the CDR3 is TGTGCCAGCAGCCAAGGCGACAGGGAAAGGCATGGCTACACCTTC. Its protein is CASSQGDRERHGYTF. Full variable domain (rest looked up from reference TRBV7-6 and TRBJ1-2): GAGVSQSPRYKVTKRGQDVALRCDPISGHVSLYWYRQALGQGPEFLTYFNYEAQQDKSGLPNDRFSAERPEGSISTLTIQRTEQRDSAMYRCASSQGDRERHGYTFGSGTRLTVV.

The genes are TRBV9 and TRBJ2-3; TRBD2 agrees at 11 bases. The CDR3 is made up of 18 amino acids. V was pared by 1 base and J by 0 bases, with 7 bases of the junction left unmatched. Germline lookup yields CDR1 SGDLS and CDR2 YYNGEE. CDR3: CASSVRASGGTSTDTQYF. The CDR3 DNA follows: TGTGCCAGCAGCGTAAGGGCTAGCGGGGGGACTAGCACAGATACGCAGTATTTT. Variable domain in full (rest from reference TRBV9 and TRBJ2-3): DSGVTQTPKHLITATGQRVTLRCSPRSGDLSVYWYQQSLDQGLQFLIQYYNGEERAKGNILERFSAQQFPDLHSELNLSSLELGDSALYFCASSVRASGGTSTDTQYFGPGTRLTVL.

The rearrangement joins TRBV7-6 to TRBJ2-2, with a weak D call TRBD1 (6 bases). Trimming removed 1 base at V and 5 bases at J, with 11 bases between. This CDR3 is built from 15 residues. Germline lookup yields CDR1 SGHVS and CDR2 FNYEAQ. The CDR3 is CASSLGPQGTGELFF. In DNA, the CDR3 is TGTGCCAGCAGCTTAGGTCCACAGGGTACCGGGGAGCTGTTTTTT.

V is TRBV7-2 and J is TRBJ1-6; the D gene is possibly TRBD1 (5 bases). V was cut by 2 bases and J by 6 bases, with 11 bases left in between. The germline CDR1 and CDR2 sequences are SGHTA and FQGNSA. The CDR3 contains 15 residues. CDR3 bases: TGTGCCAGCAGCTTACTGGCAGGGCGTAATTCACCCCTCCACTTT. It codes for CASSLLAGRNSPLHF.

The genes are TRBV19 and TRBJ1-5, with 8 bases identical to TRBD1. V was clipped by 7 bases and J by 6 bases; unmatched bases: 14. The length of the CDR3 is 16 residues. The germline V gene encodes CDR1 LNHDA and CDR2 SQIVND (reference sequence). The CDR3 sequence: CASTKVGTGSGQPQHF. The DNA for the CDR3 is TGTGCCAGTACCAAGGTAGGGACAGGATCGGGTCAGCCCCAGCATTTT. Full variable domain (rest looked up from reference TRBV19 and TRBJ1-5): DGGITQSPKYLFRKEGQNVTLSCEQNLNHDAMYWYRQDPGQGLRLIYYSQIVNDFQKGDIAEGYSVSREKKESFPLTVTSAQKNPTAFYLCASTKVGTGSGQPQHFGDGTRLSIL.

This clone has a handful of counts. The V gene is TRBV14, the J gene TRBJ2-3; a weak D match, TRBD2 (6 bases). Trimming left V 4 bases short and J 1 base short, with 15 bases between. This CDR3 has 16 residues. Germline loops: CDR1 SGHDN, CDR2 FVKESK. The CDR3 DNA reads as TGTGCCAGCAGCCCTTGGACTTCGGGGGGCACAGATACGCAGTATTTT. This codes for CASSPWTSGGTDTQYF.

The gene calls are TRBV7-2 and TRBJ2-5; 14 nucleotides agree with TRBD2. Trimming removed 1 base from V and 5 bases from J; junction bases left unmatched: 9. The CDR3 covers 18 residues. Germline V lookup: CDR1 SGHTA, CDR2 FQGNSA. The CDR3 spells CASSLVAGLAGGGETQYF. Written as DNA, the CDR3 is TGTGCCAGCAGCTTAGTAGCAGGACTAGCGGGGGGCGGGGAGACCCAGTACTTC.

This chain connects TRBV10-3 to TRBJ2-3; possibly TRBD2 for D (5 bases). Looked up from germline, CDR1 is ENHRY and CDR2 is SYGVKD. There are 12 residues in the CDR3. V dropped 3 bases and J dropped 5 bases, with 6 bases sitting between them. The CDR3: CAISDSVDTQYF. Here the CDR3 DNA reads TGTGCCATCAGTGATAGCGTAGATACGCAGTATTTT.

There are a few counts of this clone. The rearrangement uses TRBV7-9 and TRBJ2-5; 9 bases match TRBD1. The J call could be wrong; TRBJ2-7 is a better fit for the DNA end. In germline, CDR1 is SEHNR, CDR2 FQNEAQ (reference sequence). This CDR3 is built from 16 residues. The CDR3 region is CASSTLQGAKTYEQYF. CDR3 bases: TGTGCCAGCAGCACCTTACAGGGGGCTAAAACCTACGAGCAGTACTTC.

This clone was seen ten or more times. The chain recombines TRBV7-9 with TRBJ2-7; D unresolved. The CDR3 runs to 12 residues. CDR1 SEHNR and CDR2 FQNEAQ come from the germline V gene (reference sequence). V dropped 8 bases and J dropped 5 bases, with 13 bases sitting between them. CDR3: CASRNSLDEQYF. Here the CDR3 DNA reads TGTGCCAGCCGTAACAGTCTGGACGAGCAGTACTTC.

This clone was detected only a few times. CDR3 DNA: TGCGCCAGCAGCTTGGCCACAACAGGGTCGGACACAGATACGCAGTATTTT. Its protein is CASSLATTGSDTDTQYF. The rearrangement links TRBV5-1 to TRBJ2-3, with D possibly being TRBD1 (6 bases). V was cut by 0 bases and J by 2 bases, with 16 bases left in between. This CDR3 is 17 amino acids long. The V gene's germline CDR1 is SGHRS and CDR2 YFSETQ.

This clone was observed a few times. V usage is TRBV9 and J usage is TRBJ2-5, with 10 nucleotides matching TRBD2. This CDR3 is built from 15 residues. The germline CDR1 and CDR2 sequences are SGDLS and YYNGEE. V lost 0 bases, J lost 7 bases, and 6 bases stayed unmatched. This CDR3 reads CASSVASGGFGTQYF. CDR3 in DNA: TGTGCCAGCAGCGTAGCTAGCGGGGGTTTCGGGACCCAGTACTTC.

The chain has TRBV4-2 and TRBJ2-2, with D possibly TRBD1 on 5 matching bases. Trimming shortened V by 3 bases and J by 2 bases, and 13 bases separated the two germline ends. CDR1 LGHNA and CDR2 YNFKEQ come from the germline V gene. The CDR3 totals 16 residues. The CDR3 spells CASSQATDRNTGELFF. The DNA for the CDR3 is TGTGCCAGCAGCCAGGCCACCGACAGAAACACCGGGGAGCTGTTTTTT.

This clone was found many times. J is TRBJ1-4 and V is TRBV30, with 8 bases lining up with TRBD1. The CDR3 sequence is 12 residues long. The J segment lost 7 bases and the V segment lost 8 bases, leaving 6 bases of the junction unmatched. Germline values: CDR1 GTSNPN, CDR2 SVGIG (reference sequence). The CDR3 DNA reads TGTGCCGGATCAGGGGGCGGTGAAAAACTGTTTTTT. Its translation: CAGSGGGEKLFF.

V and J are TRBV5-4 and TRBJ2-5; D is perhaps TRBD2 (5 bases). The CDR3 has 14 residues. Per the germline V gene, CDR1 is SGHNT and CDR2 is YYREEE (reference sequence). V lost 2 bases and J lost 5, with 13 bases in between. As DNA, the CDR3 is TGTGCCAGCAGCTTCTGGACTTCTAAGGAGACCCAGTACTTC. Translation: CASSFWTSKETQYF.

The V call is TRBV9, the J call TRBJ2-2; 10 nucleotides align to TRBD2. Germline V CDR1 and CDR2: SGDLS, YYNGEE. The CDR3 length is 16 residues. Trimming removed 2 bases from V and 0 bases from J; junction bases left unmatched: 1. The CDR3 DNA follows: TGTGCCAGCAGCGTTAGCGGGGGGACGAACACCGGGGAGCTGTTTTTT. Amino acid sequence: CASSVSGGTNTGELFF.

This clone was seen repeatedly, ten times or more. The CDR3 is CSVALGQGGETQYF. DNA for the CDR3: TGCAGCGTTGCATTGGGACAGGGTGGCGAGACCCAGTACTTC. The V call is TRBV29-1, the J call TRBJ2-5, with TRBD1 identical over 9 bases. The V segment lost 4 bases and the J segment 5 bases; nucleotides outside the gene matches: 8. The CDR3 runs 14 residues. Per the germline V gene, CDR1 is SQVTM and CDR2 is ANQGSEA.

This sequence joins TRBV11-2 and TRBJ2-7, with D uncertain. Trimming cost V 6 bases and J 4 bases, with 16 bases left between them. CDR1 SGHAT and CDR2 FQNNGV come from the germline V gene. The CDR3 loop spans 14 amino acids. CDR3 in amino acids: CASREQSPVYEQYF. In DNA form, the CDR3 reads TGTGCCAGCAGGGAACAGTCTCCGGTATACGAGCAGTACTTC. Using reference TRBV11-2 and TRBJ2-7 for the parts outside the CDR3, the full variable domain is EAGVAQSPRYKIIEKRQSVAFWCNPISGHATLYWYQQILGQGPKLLIQFQNNGVVDDSQLPKDRFSAERLKGVDSTLKIQPAKLEDSAVYLCASREQSPVYEQYFGPGTRLTVT.

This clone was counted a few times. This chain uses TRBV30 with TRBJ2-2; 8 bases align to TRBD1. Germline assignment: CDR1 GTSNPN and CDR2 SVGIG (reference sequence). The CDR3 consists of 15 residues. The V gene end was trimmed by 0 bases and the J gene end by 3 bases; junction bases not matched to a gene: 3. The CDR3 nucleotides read TGTGCCTGGAGTGTACCGGACAGGGACACCGGGGAGCTGTTTTTT. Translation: CAWSVPDRDTGELFF. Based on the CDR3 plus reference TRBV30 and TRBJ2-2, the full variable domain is SQTIHQWPATLVQPVGSPLSLECTVEGTSNPNLYWYRQAAGRGLQLLFYSVGIGQISSEVPQNLSASRPQDRQFILSSKKLLLSDSGFYLCAWSVPDRDTGELFFGEGSRLTVL.

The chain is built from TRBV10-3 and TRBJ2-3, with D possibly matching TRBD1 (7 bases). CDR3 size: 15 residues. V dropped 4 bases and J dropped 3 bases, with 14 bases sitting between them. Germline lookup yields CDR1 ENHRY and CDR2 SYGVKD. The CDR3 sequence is CAISVGQGGTDTQYF. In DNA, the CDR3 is TGTGCCATCAGTGTCGGGCAGGGGGGTACAGATACGCAGTATTTT.

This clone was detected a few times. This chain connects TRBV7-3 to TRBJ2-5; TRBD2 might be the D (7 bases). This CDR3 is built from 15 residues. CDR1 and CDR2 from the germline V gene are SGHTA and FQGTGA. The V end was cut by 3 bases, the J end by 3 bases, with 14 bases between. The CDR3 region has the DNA TGTGCCAGCAGCTTCTGGGGGGGCCGGGAAGAGACCCAGTACTTC. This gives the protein CASSFWGGREETQYF.

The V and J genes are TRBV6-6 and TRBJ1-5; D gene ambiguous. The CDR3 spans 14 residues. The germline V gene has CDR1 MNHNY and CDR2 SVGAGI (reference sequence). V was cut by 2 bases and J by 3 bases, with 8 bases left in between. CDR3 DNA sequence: TGTGCCAGCAGTTACGGGAGACTCAATCAGCCCCAGCATTTT. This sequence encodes CASSYGRLNQPQHF.

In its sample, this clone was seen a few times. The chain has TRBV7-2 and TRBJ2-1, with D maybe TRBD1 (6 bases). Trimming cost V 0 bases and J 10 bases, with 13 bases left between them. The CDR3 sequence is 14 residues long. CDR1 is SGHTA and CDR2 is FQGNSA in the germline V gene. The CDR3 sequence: CASSLADSVTEQFF. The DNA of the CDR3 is TGTGCCAGCAGCTTAGCGGACAGTGTTACCGAGCAGTTCTTC.

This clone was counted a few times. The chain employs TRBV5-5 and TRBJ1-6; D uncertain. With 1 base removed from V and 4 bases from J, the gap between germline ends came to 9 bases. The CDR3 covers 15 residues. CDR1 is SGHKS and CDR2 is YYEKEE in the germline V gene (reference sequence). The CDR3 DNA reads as TGTGCCAGCAGCTTGCAGACATCGTATAATTCACCCCTCCACTTT. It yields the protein CASSLQTSYNSPLHF.

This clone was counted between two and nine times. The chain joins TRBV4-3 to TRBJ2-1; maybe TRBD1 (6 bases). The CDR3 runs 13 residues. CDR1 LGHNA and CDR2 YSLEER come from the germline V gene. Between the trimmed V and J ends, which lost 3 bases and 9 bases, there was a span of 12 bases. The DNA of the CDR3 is TGCGCCAGCAGCCACAGGACAGCAGGTGAGCAGTTCTTC. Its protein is CASSHRTAGEQFF.